Listed below are T cell receptor beta chains from one sample, sequenced in a study of beta chain features in type 1 diabetes. Repertoires were generated with immunoSEQ multiplex PCR, while TCRdb's copy carries only in-frame clones and drops some. The data contain 500,000 to 650,000 clones, around 11% of them singletons. Sequenced input: naive CD4+ T cells from blood. Every receptor here comes from a man aged 30 to 39 with type 1 diabetes. The CDR3 runs from the conserved cysteine through the conserved F or W. A D gene is named only where the DNA matches it firmly. Only part of the rows carry a size: once, few, many, or a class if the clone is expanded.

d_call clone_size j_call v_call cdr3_nt cdr3_aa
NA NA TRBJ2-7 TRBV30 TGTGCCTGGAGTGAACCGTACGAGCAGTACTTC CAWSEPYEQYF
NA few TRBJ1-2 TRBV9 TGTGCCAGCAGCGGAACAGGTTATGGCTACACCTTC CASSGTGYGYTF
NA few TRBJ1-1 TRBV13 TGTGCCAGCAGACGGGGGGTAGATACTGAAGCTTTCTTT CASRRGVDTEAFF
NA few TRBJ1-2 TRBV11-2 TGTGCCAGCAGTCTACTAGATGGGGTTAAGGGCTACACCTTC CASSLLDGVKGYTF
NA NA TRBJ2-5 TRBV29-1 TGCAGCGTAGAACAGGGCACTCAAGAGACCCAGTACTTC CSVEQGTQETQYF
TRBD2 few TRBJ2-1 TRBV7-2 TGTGCCAGCAGCTCGAGCGGGGGGGCCAGGGATGAGCAGTTCTTC CASSSSGGARDEQFF
NA few TRBJ1-4 TRBV30 TGTGCCTGGAGTGTAAAGGGACCAAATGAAAAACTGTTTTTT CAWSVKGPNEKLFF
NA NA TRBJ2-7 TRBV10-3 TGTGCCATCAATCCGGGTTCCTCGTCCTACGAGCAGTACTTC CAINPGSSSYEQYF
NA few TRBJ1-1 TRBV9 TGTGCCAGCAGCGTAGGATCACGGCCCAACACTGAAGCTTTCTTT CASSVGSRPNTEAFF
NA few TRBJ2-7 TRBV28 TGTGCCAGCAGTTTGGAGAGCACCGCCTACGAGCAGTACTTC CASSLESTAYEQYF
NA NA TRBJ1-4 TRBV7-2 TGTGCCAGCAGCTTATATAATGAAAAACTGTTTTTT CASSLYNEKLFF
TRBD2 NA TRBJ2-2 TRBV9 TGTGCCAGCAGCGTAGTCAGGACTAGCGGAAACACCGGGGAGCTGTTTTTT CASSVVRTSGNTGELFF
NA NA TRBJ1-5 TRBV6-1 TGTGCCAGCAGTGACGGAGATCAGCCCCAGCATTTT CASSDGDQPQHF
NA few TRBJ2-3 TRBV7-2 TGTGCCAGCAGCTTAGCGCACAGGGCAGATACGCAGTATTTT CASSLAHRADTQYF
NA NA TRBJ2-7 TRBV28 TGTGCCAGCACCTCGGGGTTTTCCTCCTACGAGCAGTACTTC CASTSGFSSYEQYF
NA NA TRBJ2-3 TRBV19 TGTGCCAGTAGTCCCTCAACAGATACGCAGTATTTT CASSPSTDTQYF
NA NA TRBJ2-2 TRBV6-6 TGTGCCAGCAGTTCTGAGGAGAACACCGGGGAGCTGTTTTTT CASSSEENTGELFF
NA once TRBJ1-2 TRBV10-3 TGTGCCATCAGTGGGGGCATGGGTGGCTACACCTTC CAISGGMGGYTF
TRBD1 few TRBJ1-6 TRBV5-4 TGTGCCAGCAGCTCGACAGGGGGGGATTCACCCCTCCACTTT CASSSTGGDSPLHF
NA NA TRBJ2-1 TRBV5-6 TGTGCCAGCAGCTTGGTCGGGCTCGGGCAGTTCTTC CASSLVGLGQFF
TRBD1 few TRBJ2-1 TRBV5-6 TGTGCCAGCAGCTTGTGGACAGGGGCCCTCGATGAGCAGTTCTTC CASSLWTGALDEQFF
NA NA TRBJ2-1 TRBV12-5 TGTGCTAGTGGTTTGGGACCGATTGCCCCCAACTACAATGAGCAGTTCTTC CASGLGPIAPNYNEQFF
NA few TRBJ2-1 TRBV11-3 TGTGCCAGCAGCTTACGTGGGCCGTCTGAGCAGTTCTTC CASSLRGPSEQFF
NA few TRBJ2-3 TRBV9 TGTGCCAGCAGCGTACGGTACTCAGATACGCAGTATTTT CASSVRYSDTQYF
TRBD2 few TRBJ2-5 TRBV28 TGTGCCAGCACGGGGGGACCAAGCAGAGAGACCCAGTACTTC CASTGGPSRETQYF
TRBD1 NA TRBJ1-1 TRBV9 TGTGCCAGCAGCAGGACAGGGGCCGACACTGAAGCTTTCTTT CASSRTGADTEAFF
NA NA TRBJ1-1 TRBV7-9 TGTGCCAGCAGCTTGGCGGAGAACACTGAAGCTTTCTTT CASSLAENTEAFF
TRBD1 NA TRBJ2-6 TRBV5-1 TGCGCCAGCTTGGCCCAAGGGGGCGCCGGGGCCAACGTCCTGACTTTC CASLAQGGAGANVLTF
TRBD1 NA TRBJ2-5 TRBV4-3 TGCGCCAGCAGCCTCGGGACAGGCTTTTCCGAAGAGACCCAGTACTTC CASSLGTGFSEETQYF
NA NA TRBJ2-5 TRBV11-2 TGTGCCAGCAGCTTACTTGAACCTTGGAAGACCCAGTACTTC CASSLLEPWKTQYF
NA NA TRBJ2-7 TRBV29-1 TGCAGCGTCGTAGACCCTCGCAGGGCCTACGAGCAGTACTTC CSVVDPRRAYEQYF
NA few TRBJ1-1 TRBV29-1 TGCAGCGTTGAACGGCAGTTGAACACTGAAGCTTTCTTT CSVERQLNTEAFF
TRBD1 few TRBJ1-2 TRBV29-1 TGCAGCGTCTCGGGACAGGGTGACTATGGCTACACCTTC CSVSGQGDYGYTF
NA few TRBJ1-6 TRBV5-1 TGCGCCAGCAGCATCGACAGGCCAAGCTCCTATAATTCACCCCTCCACTTT CASSIDRPSSYNSPLHF
TRBD1 few TRBJ2-7 TRBV5-1 TGCGCCAGCAGCTTGTACTTGGAGGATCGGGCAGGGGGCAAGTACGAGCAGTACTTC CASSLYLEDRAGGKYEQYF
TRBD1 few TRBJ2-7 TRBV5-4 TGTGCCAGCAGCGCTATCGACAGGGGCGAGCAGTACTTC CASSAIDRGEQYF
NA few TRBJ2-2 TRBV9 TGTGCCAGTAGGCGGGACACCGGGGAGCTGTTTTTT CASRRDTGELFF
NA few TRBJ2-1 TRBV29-1 TGCAGCGTCGAAGACCCGGTAGAAGGGCCTAACAATGAGCAGTTCTTC CSVEDPVEGPNNEQFF
TRBD1 few TRBJ2-7 TRBV19 TGTGCCAGTAAACGAGGGACAGTCTCCTACGAGCAGTACTTC CASKRGTVSYEQYF